A selection of T cell receptor beta chains follows, all from one sample in a study of CD8 T cells in Susac syndrome. TCRdb passed the immunoSEQ multiplex PCR reads through MiXCR, listing each CDR3 protein once. The data contain 350,000 to 550,000 distinct CDR3 sequences, about 85% of them singletons. The sequenced sample was CD8+ T cells from PBMCs. All receptors derive from a human donor with multiple sclerosis. CDR3s include the opening cysteine and the closing phenylalanine or tryptophan. The D gene is left open where the match is weak. Rows may omit the clone size; those that give it use once, few, many or a size class.

d_gene	abundance	v_gene	j_gene	CDR3nt	CDR3aa
NA	once	TRBV5-6	TRBJ1-2	TGTGCCAGCAGCTTTGAAGATTACTATGGCTACACCTTC	CASSFEDYYGYTF
NA	NA	TRBV29-1	TRBJ1-1	TGCAGCGTTGATAAGGGGGGCACTGAAGCTTTCTTT	CSVDKGGTEAFF
NA	NA	TRBV5-1	TRBJ2-7	TGCGCCAGCAGCTTGTCTGGGGGAAATAACTACGAGCAGTACTTC	CASSLSGGNNYEQYF
NA	NA	TRBV2	TRBJ1-1	TGTGCCAGCAGTGAAGGGGCAGGCGCTTTCCCCAACACTGAAGCTTTCTTT	CASSEGAGAFPNTEAFF
TRBD2	NA	TRBV13	TRBJ2-7	TGTGCCAGCAGCACACGGACTAGCGGGGCGCCCTACGAGCAGTACTTC	CASSTRTSGAPYEQYF
NA	NA	TRBV10-3	TRBJ2-2	TGTGCCATCACCATCGCCGGGGAGCTGTTTTTT	CAITIAGELFF
NA	NA	TRBV28	TRBJ1-1	TGTGCCAGCAGGGAGGAGACTGAAGCTTTCTTT	CASREETEAFF
NA	NA	TRBV12-3/TRBV12-4	TRBJ1-1	TGTGCCAGCAGCCCGGAAGGGCTGGAAGCTTTCTTT	CASSPEGLEAFF
TRBD2	NA	TRBV20-1	TRBJ2-3	TGCAGTGCTCGGACTAGCGGGGAGAACACAGATACGCAGTATTTT	CSARTSGENTDTQYF
TRBD2	NA	TRBV20-1	TRBJ2-3	TGCAGTGCTGGACTAGCGGGAGTCACCGATACGCAGTATTTT	CSAGLAGVTDTQYF
TRBD1	NA	TRBV6-5	TRBJ1-1	TGTGCCAGCAGTTACTATGGCCAGGTCGGGACAGACTTACACATGAACACTGAAGCTTTCTTT	CASSYYGQVGTDLHMNTEAFF
TRBD1	NA	TRBV4-1	TRBJ1-1	TGCGCCAGCAGCCACCAAACGACAGGGTGGAACACTGAAGCTTTCTTT	CASSHQTTGWNTEAFF
NA	NA	TRBV2	TRBJ2-1	TGTGCCAGCGGGAGGACGGAGGAGCAGTTCTTC	CASGRTEEQFF
NA	NA	TRBV6-5	TRBJ1-3	TGTGCCAGCAGTTACTCTGAGTCTGGAAACACCATATATTTT	CASSYSESGNTIYF
TRBD1	many	TRBV27	TRBJ1-5	TGTGCCAGCAGCCTAGGGACAGGGGGCAATCAGCCCCAGCATTTT	CASSLGTGGNQPQHF
TRBD2	NA	TRBV7-9	TRBJ2-3	TGTGCCAGCAGCTTACTAGGGACTAGCGGGAGAGGGACAGATACGCAGTATTTT	CASSLLGTSGRGTDTQYF
TRBD1	NA	TRBV3-1	TRBJ2-7	TGTGCCAGCAGCCAAGATAACAGGGGATCCTACGAGCAGTACTTC	CASSQDNRGSYEQYF
NA	NA	TRBV11-2	TRBJ1-1	TGTGCCAGCAGCTTAGGCCGGAGCACTGAAGCTTTCTTT	CASSLGRSTEAFF
NA	NA	TRBV19	TRBJ2-1	TGTGCCAGTAGTATAGGGTCCTGGCATGAGCAGTTCTTC	CASSIGSWHEQFF
NA	NA	TRBV7-9	TRBJ2-3	TGTGCCAGCAGCCCAATTAATGCAGATACGCAGTATTTT	CASSPINADTQYF
NA	NA	TRBV27	TRBJ2-6	TGTGCCAGCACCGACGTAGGACAGATCTCTGGGGCCAACGTCCTGACTTTC	CASTDVGQISGANVLTF
NA	NA	TRBV15	TRBJ2-5	TGTGCCACCAGCAGTCAAGACAGCGAAGAGACCCAGTACTTC	CATSSQDSEETQYF
NA	NA	TRBV19	TRBJ1-1	TGTGCCAGTAGTATAACTTCAGGGGCGTCTGAAGCTTTCTTT	CASSITSGASEAFF
NA	NA	TRBV6-4	TRBJ2-1	TGTGCCAGCAGTGAGGATAGCGGAGCCTTGAATGAGCAGTTCTTC	CASSEDSGALNEQFF
TRBD1	NA	TRBV4-1	TRBJ1-1	TGCGCCAGCAGCCAAGATGGTCCCCGACAGGGGAACACTGAAGCTTTCTTT	CASSQDGPRQGNTEAFF
TRBD1	NA	TRBV30	TRBJ2-4	TGTGCCTGGAGGACCCCCTGGACAGGTCTGAACATTCAGTACTTC	CAWRTPWTGLNIQYF
TRBD1	once	TRBV29-1	TRBJ2-1	TGCAGCGTTGATGGGCGGGACAGGGCCTACAATGAGCAGTTCTTC	CSVDGRDRAYNEQFF
NA	NA	TRBV6-5	TRBJ1-5	TGTGCCAGCAGTTCCAGGGGCGGTCAGCCCCAGCATTTT	CASSSRGGQPQHF
TRBD2	few	TRBV5-1	TRBJ2-5	TGCGCCAGCAGCTTGGTTCCGGGGGGAGGTCTACAAGAGACCCAGTACTTC	CASSLVPGGGLQETQYF
NA	NA	TRBV30	TRBJ2-5	TGTGCCTGGAGACAATTAGGACGGGAAGGGACCCAGTACTTC	CAWRQLGREGTQYF
TRBD1	NA	TRBV25-1	TRBJ2-5	TGTGCCACAGGGACAGCACAAGAGACCCAGTACTTC	CATGTAQETQYF
NA	NA	TRBV30	TRBJ2-1	TGTGCCGGGACGACGGTAGGGATAGTCTACAATGAGCAGTTCTTC	CAGTTVGIVYNEQFF
NA	NA	TRBV20-1	TRBJ2-7	TGCAGTGCTAGAGATCTTAACTCAGGTTACGAGCAGTACTTC	CSARDLNSGYEQYF
NA	NA	TRBV4-1	TRBJ1-4	TGCGCCAGCAGCCAACCGGACGGAGAAAAACTGTTTTTT	CASSQPDGEKLFF
TRBD2	NA	TRBV19	TRBJ2-1	TGTGCCAGTAGTGCCGCGGGAGGGGAGCAGTTCTTC	CASSAAGGEQFF
NA	NA	TRBV4-2	TRBJ2-7	TGTGCCAGCAGCCAAGAAGGCGGCGGCACCTACGAGCAGTACTTC	CASSQEGGGTYEQYF
NA	once	TRBV5-1	TRBJ2-7	TGCGCCAGCAGCTTGGTGCCGGGGGCCAACGAGCAGTACTTC	CASSLVPGANEQYF
TRBD1	once	TRBV28	TRBJ2-7	TGTGCCAGCAGTTTTAACAGGGGGAGCTCCTACGAGCAGTACTTC	CASSFNRGSSYEQYF
NA	NA	TRBV12-3/TRBV12-4	TRBJ1-1	TGTGCCAGCAGTTTAACTTCCTTGGGGACTGAAGCTTTCTTT	CASSLTSLGTEAFF
NA	NA	TRBV20-1	TRBJ2-1	TGCAGTGCTAGAGATTCAAGGTCCAATGAGCAGTTCTTC	CSARDSRSNEQFF
NA	NA	TRBV4-2	TRBJ2-7	TGTGCCAGCAGCCAAGAGCACTTAACCTACGAGCAGTACTTC	CASSQEHLTYEQYF
TRBD2	NA	TRBV7-8	TRBJ2-1	TGTGCCAGCAGCTCTCCTAGCGGGAGAGTGAATGAGCAGTTCTTC	CASSSPSGRVNEQFF
NA	NA	TRBV25-1	TRBJ2-5	TGTGCCAGCAGTGAATTTTTTCGGGCTGGGACCAAAGAGACCCAGTACTTC	CASSEFFRAGTKETQYF
TRBD1	NA	TRBV5-1	TRBJ1-2	TGCGCCAGCAGCTTGTGGGGACAGAGTAACTATGGCTACACCTTC	CASSLWGQSNYGYTF
NA	NA	TRBV4-1	TRBJ1-2	TGCGCCAGTAGAAGTTTCGACAGAAATGCTAACTATGGCTACACCTTC	CASRSFDRNANYGYTF
NA	NA	TRBV7-9	TRBJ1-2	TGTGCCAGCGGCTTAAATGAAGATGGCTATGGCTACACCTTC	CASGLNEDGYGYTF
TRBD2	NA	TRBV27	TRBJ2-1	TGTGCCAGCAGTTTCATTTCCGGGACTAGTGATAAGTTCTTC	CASSFISGTSDKFF
TRBD1	NA	TRBV6-1	TRBJ1-6	TGTGCCAGCAGGACGGGACAGGGGGTTAGTAATTCACCCCTCCACTTT	CASRTGQGVSNSPLHF